The 30 T cell receptor beta chains given below trace back to one sample, sequenced in a study of T cells in Graves' hyperthyroidism and ophthalmopathy. TCR beta CDR3 regions were amplified from RNA transcripts. A set of HTBI primers served as the primers for a first-round RT-PCR of the TCR CDR3. Using its own MiXCR run on the multiplex PCR reads, TCRdb lists one record per CDR3 protein. The sample includes approximately 410,000 distinct CDR3 sequences, roughly 14% seen only once; the top ten take roughly 13%. Sequenced: blood. Receptor source: a man younger than 35 with Graves' ophthalmopathy.

This clonotype came up many times. The CDR3: CASSLDGAVRLILAKNIQYF. The CDR3 bases are TGTGCCAGCAGCTTAGATGGGGCCGTCCGCCTTATCCTAGCCAAAAACATTCAGTACTTC. The gene calls are TRBV11-2 and TRBJ2-4, with D perhaps TRBD1 (5 bases). Germline CDR1 SGHAT, CDR2 FQNNGV. V was pared by 0 bases and J by 0 bases, with 21 bases between. The CDR3 contains 20 residues.

A note on this clonotype: Given a much more abundant clone one base away, this may be a read error. This chain connects TRBV24-1 to TRBJ2-1; either TRBD1 or TRBD2 may supply D (5 bases each). Germline V gene sequence: CDR1 KGHDR, CDR2 SFDVKD. The V end was cut by 5 bases, the J end by 0 bases, with 16 bases between. The CDR3 has 17 residues. CDR3 DNA sequence: TGTGCCACCAGTGGAGGGCGGCAGACAGACTCCTACAATGAGCAGTTCTTC. It translates to CATSGGRQTDSYNEQFF.

In this sample, this clonotype turned up many times. The chain carries TRBV5-6 and TRBJ2-3; D may be TRBD2 (5 bases). Per germline, CDR1 SGHDT and CDR2 YYEEEE. This CDR3 spans 19 amino acids. Trimming stripped 4 bases from V and 6 bases from J, with 30 bases between. The CDR3 loop reads CASSPTTVRGRMNPDTQYF. The CDR3 DNA reads as TGTGCCAGCAGCCCCACTACCGTCCGCGGGCGAATGAATCCGGATACGCAGTATTTT.

This clonotype was found many times. Sequence at one end of the junction differs from germline and may be a read error. The chain recombines TRBV5-1 with TRBJ2-3; maybe TRBD1 (6 bases). Germline V gene data show CDR1 as SGHRS and CDR2 as YFSETQ. The CDR3 is 13 amino acids. CDR3 amino acids: CASRPQGIDTQYF. The DNA of the CDR3 is TGTGCCAGCAGACCACAGGGAATAGATACGCAGTATTTT. Supplemented by reference TRBV5-1 and TRBJ2-3, the full variable domain reads KAGVTQTPRYLIKTRGQQVTLSCSPISGHRSVSWYQQTPGQGLQFLFEYFSETQRNKGNFPGRFSGRQFSNSRSEMNVSTLELGDSALYLCASRPQGIDTQYFGPGTRLTVL.

This chain connects TRBV6-1 to TRBJ1-2; a weak D match, TRBD1 (5 bases). This CDR3 comprises 13 residues. CDR1 MNHNS and CDR2 SASEGT come from the germline V gene. Trimming stripped 6 bases from V and 8 bases from J, with 16 bases between. CDR3 bases: TGTGCCAGCAGCCGGGGGGAAACGGTGGGCTACACCTTC. This translates into CASSRGETVGYTF.

This clonotype was counted at least ten times. J is TRBJ2-3 and V is TRBV2; D call uncertain. The germline V gene encodes CDR1 SNHLY and CDR2 FYNNEI. V lost 3 bases to trimming and J lost 0 bases, with 7 bases between them. This CDR3 contains 14 residues. The CDR3 DNA reads as TGTGCCAGCAGTGAGTCTTGGAGCACAGATACGCAGTATTTT. Translation gives CASSESWSTDTQYF.

The table lists this clonotype with a few counts. V is TRBV28 and J is TRBJ1-5, with a tentative D call TRBD1 (6 bases). Germline CDR1 and CDR2: MDHEN and SYDVKM. The CDR3 sequence is 17 residues long. Trimming took off 2 bases at V and 1 base at J, with 15 bases between the two ends. The CDR3: CASSLPNRVRSNQPQHF. CDR3 coding DNA: TGTGCCAGCAGTTTACCAAACAGGGTTCGAAGCAATCAGCCCCAGCATTTT.

In DNA, the CDR3 is TGCAGTGCTAGTTCTACCGGGACTAGGCGCGGGCCCAGCACAGATACGCAGTATTTT. This codes for CSASSTGTRRGPSTDTQYF. The gene calls are TRBV20-1 and TRBJ2-3; 8 bases fit TRBD2. With 3 bases clipped from V and 0 bases from J, the junction kept 17 bases outside the gene matches. Germline V CDR1 and CDR2: DFQATT, SNEGSKA (reference sequence). The length of the CDR3 is 19 residues.

This clonotype was seen repeatedly, ten times or more. This chain joins TRBV7-2 and TRBJ1-2, with D tentatively TRBD1 (6 bases). Germline CDR1 and CDR2: SGHTA and FQGNSA. Trimming pared 0 bases from V and 5 bases from J, leaving 16 bases between. CDR3 length: 16 residues. CDR3 in amino acids: CASSLAPGATGYGYTF. As DNA, the CDR3 is TGTGCCAGCAGCTTAGCGCCGGGGGCCACAGGATATGGCTACACCTTC.

This clonotype was observed at least ten times. V usage is TRBV12-3 or TRBV12-4 and J usage is TRBJ1-2; D gene uncertain. This CDR3 spans 11 amino acids. V was cut by 8 bases and J by 3 bases, with 7 bases left in between. In nucleotides, the CDR3 is TGTGCCAGCGTTGGGCACTATGGCTACACCTTC. This encodes CASVGHYGYTF.

Of note for this clonotype: A much larger clone lies a single base off, so this may be a read error. The rearrangement uses TRBV18 and TRBJ1-1; D gene uncertain. The germline gives CDR1 KGHSH, CDR2 LQKENI. The CDR3 loop spans 12 amino acids. The CDR3 DNA reads TGTGCCGGCTCACTGCCGATTGGTGAAGCTTTCTTT. It codes for CAGSLPIGEAFF.

Concerning this clonotype: This may stem from a read error, because a much larger clone lies one nucleotide away. The V gene is TRBV7-2, the J gene TRBJ2-1; no definite D call. Germline V CDR1 and CDR2: SGHTA, FQGNSA. The V and J ends lost 5 bases and 10 bases respectively, with 9 bases between them. This CDR3 has 11 residues. In DNA, the CDR3 is TGTGCCAGCAGCCGCAGTGAGGAGCAGTTCTTC. Encoded protein: CASSRSEEQFF.

This clonotype was seen many times. The rearrangement uses TRBV3-1 and TRBJ2-7; no clear D. Trimming took 0 bases from V and 0 from J, leaving 12 bases between them. Germline CDR1 is LGHDT and CDR2 is YNNKEL (reference sequence). This CDR3 comprises 16 residues. CDR3 nucleotide sequence: TGTGCCAGCAGCCAAGAATGGTTGACGTCCTCCTACGAGCAGTACTTC. As protein: CASSQEWLTSSYEQYF.

This clonotype was recorded many times. V and J are TRBV20-1 and TRBJ2-1; weak D call: TRBD2 (6 bases). The CDR3 loop spans 15 amino acids. CDR1 is DFQATT, CDR2 SNEGSKA, per germline (reference sequence). V was cut by 3 bases and J by 3 bases, with 15 bases left in between. CDR3 DNA: TGCAGTGCTAGGGGGATAACTAGCAACTACAATGAGCAGTTCTTC. Translation gives CSARGITSNYNEQFF.

This clonotype appeared many times. The CDR3 nucleotides are TGTGCCAGCTCACCAGGGACAGGGGGAAGTGGCTACACCTTC. Protein: CASSPGTGGSGYTF. The chain couples TRBV18 to TRBJ1-2; 11 positions agree with TRBD1. Unmatched junction bases numbered 3, after V lost 2 bases and J lost 7 bases. Germline assignment: CDR1 KGHSH and CDR2 LQKENI. This CDR3 comprises 14 residues.

The J gene is TRBJ2-4, the V gene TRBV12-3 or TRBV12-4; weak D call: TRBD1 (5 bases). V was pared by 2 bases and J by 8 bases, with 10 bases between. The CDR3 covers 13 residues. The CDR3, as DNA: TGTGCCAGCAGTTTATGGGGCCCGGACATTCAGTACTTC. Translated, it gives CASSLWGPDIQYF.

This clonotype was picked up a small number of times. The V and J genes are TRBV11-2 and TRBJ2-1; TRBD2 aligns across 13 bases. The CDR3 runs to 14 residues. Trimming cost V 6 bases and J 9 bases; bases outside gene matches: 5. Germline lookup yields CDR1 SGHAT and CDR2 FQNNGV. This CDR3 is CASRQLAGGIEQFF. CDR3 sequence (DNA): TGTGCCAGCAGACAACTAGCGGGAGGGATTGAGCAGTTCTTC. Full variable domain (rest looked up from reference TRBV11-2 and TRBJ2-1): EAGVAQSPRYKIIEKRQSVAFWCNPISGHATLYWYQQILGQGPKLLIQFQNNGVVDDSQLPKDRFSAERLKGVDSTLKIQPAKLEDSAVYLCASRQLAGGIEQFFGPGTRLTVL.

The V gene is TRBV24-1, the J gene TRBJ2-7; D tentatively reads TRBD1 or TRBD2 (5 bases each). The CDR3 extends over 14 amino acids. Trimming shortened V by 2 bases and J by 7 bases, and 14 bases separated the two germline ends. From germline, CDR1 is KGHDR and CDR2 SFDVKD. Here the CDR3 reads CATSDSEGQREQYF. DNA for the CDR3: TGTGCCACCAGTGATTCAGAGGGGCAGAGGGAGCAGTACTTC.

This clonotype was counted ten times or more. The CDR3 loop reads CSAGGGGYEQYF. CDR3 nucleotides: TGCAGTGCCGGAGGGGGGGGCTACGAGCAGTACTTC. The genes are TRBV20-1 and TRBJ2-7, with D perhaps TRBD2 (7 bases). The CDR3 spans 12 residues. CDR1 DFQATT and CDR2 SNEGSKA come from the germline V gene (reference sequence). V dropped 6 bases and J dropped 3 bases, with 12 bases sitting between them.

This clonotype appeared many times. The rearrangement uses TRBV27 and TRBJ1-5, with D possibly TRBD1 on 5 matching bases. CDR1 and CDR2 (germline): MNHEY, SMNVEV (reference sequence). V was trimmed by 5 bases and J by 5 bases, leaving 13 bases between them. The CDR3 contains 14 residues. CDR3 in amino acids: CASSLTAPYQPQHF. The CDR3 DNA is TGTGCCAGCAGTCTGACAGCACCCTATCAGCCCCAGCATTTT.

This clonotype was counted at least ten times. V gene TRBV13 combines with J gene TRBJ2-7, with a tentative D call TRBD1 (6 bases). Germline CDR1 is PRHDT and CDR2 is FYEKMQ (reference sequence). V was trimmed by 4 bases and J by 2 bases, leaving 9 bases between them. The CDR3 runs to 13 residues. The CDR3 region has the DNA TGTGCCAGCAGCTACCGACAGGCCTACGAGCAGTACTTC. It translates to CASSYRQAYEQYF.

This clonotype was seen many times. The V call is TRBV20-1, the J call TRBJ2-5; TRBD2 matches at 7 bases. Germline CDR1 and CDR2: DFQATT and SNEGSKA (reference sequence). CDR3 length: 15 residues. J gave up 2 bases and V 3 bases, and 9 bases lay outside the gene matches. CDR3 coding DNA: TGCAGTGCTAGCAACTCTAGCGGAAGACAAGAGACCCAGTACTTC. The encoded protein is CSASNSSGRQETQYF.

The genes are TRBV7-9 and TRBJ1-6; D not resolved. The CDR3 totals 16 residues. From germline, CDR1 is SEHNR and CDR2 FQNEAQ (reference sequence). With 5 bases removed from V and 0 bases from J, the gap between germline ends came to 11 bases. CDR3 nucleotides: TGTGCCAGCAGCGCGAGAGCGAGCTCCTATAATTCACCCCTCCACTTT. Its translation: CASSARASSYNSPLHF.

The sample holds many counts of this clonotype. The rearrangement joins TRBV27 to TRBJ2-7, with 7 nucleotides matching TRBD1. Losses at the gene ends were 3 bases for V and 2 bases for J; bases not matched to a gene: 4. The germline V gene encodes CDR1 MNHEY and CDR2 SMNVEV (reference sequence). This CDR3 has 14 residues. CDR3 coding DNA: TGTGCCAGCAGTTTTAAGACAGGGACCTACGAGCAGTACTTC. Its protein is CASSFKTGTYEQYF.

The table lists this clonotype with a few counts. The V and J genes are TRBV24-1 and TRBJ2-5; D might be TRBD1 (6 bases). This CDR3 is 13 amino acids long. V was pared by 5 bases and J by 5 bases, with 11 bases between. Germline CDR1 reads KGHDR; CDR2 reads SFDVKD. The CDR3 coding sequence is TGTGCCACCAGTGTAGGGGGTCGGGAGACCCAGTACTTC. Translating gives CATSVGGRETQYF.

This clonotype was seen at least ten times. The gene calls are TRBV6-4 and TRBJ2-7; 9 nucleotides agree with TRBD1. The CDR3 contains 14 residues. Trimming at V came to 3 bases and at J to 5 bases, leaving 5 bases not matched to a gene. CDR1 and CDR2 (germline): MRHNA, SNTAGT. The DNA for the CDR3 is TGTGCCAGCAGTGAAGAACAGGGGGCGAACGAGCAGTACTTC. It is translated as CASSEEQGANEQYF.

CDR3 region: CASSQDRWTDNNSPLHF. As DNA, the CDR3 is TGTGCCAGCAGCCAAGATCGCTGGACGGATAATAATTCACCCCTCCACTTT. J is TRBJ1-6 and V is TRBV3-1, with D unclear. The germline V gene has CDR1 LGHDT and CDR2 YNNKEL (reference sequence). The V end lost 0 bases, the J end lost 5 bases, and 14 bases lay between the germline ends. The CDR3 is 17 residues long.

This clonotype was counted at least ten times. The rearrangement uses TRBV28 and TRBJ2-7; 8 bases align to TRBD1. In germline, CDR1 is MDHEN, CDR2 SYDVKM. Unmatched junction bases numbered 12, after V lost 5 bases and J lost 6 bases. The CDR3 runs to 15 residues. CDR3: CASSPLRETGVEQYF. CDR3 DNA: TGTGCCAGCAGTCCCTTACGGGAGACAGGGGTCGAGCAGTACTTC.

A few counts support this clonotype. The chain has TRBV5-1 and TRBJ2-5, with D possibly being TRBD2 (6 bases). CDR1 is SGHRS and CDR2 is YFSETQ in the germline V gene. CDR3 size: 15 residues. V was cut by 4 bases and J by 5 bases, with 18 bases left in between. CDR3 in amino acids: CASSRDGDRGETQYF. CDR3 nucleotides: TGCGCCAGCAGCCGCGACGGAGACCGGGGGGAGACCCAGTACTTC.

The gene calls are TRBV11-2 and TRBJ1-2, with TRBD1 matching over 11 bases. The CDR3 is 15 amino acids. The V gene end was trimmed by 5 bases and the J gene end by 8 bases; junction bases not matched to a gene: 10. The germline gives CDR1 SGHAT, CDR2 FQNNGV. CDR3 sequence (DNA): TGTGCCAGCAGCCGGACAGGGGGCGTAGTAATCGGCTACACCTTC. Translated: CASSRTGGVVIGYTF.